Reported below is one T cell receptor (beta chain). Using a J-beta primer mix together with a sample-barcoded 5' primer, a second PCR was run for roughly 7 to 11 cycles. TCRdb re-derived calls from the 5' RACE reads in MiXCR, one entry per CDR3 protein. The profile covers 780,000 or so distinct CDR3 sequences, with roughly 25% appearing a single time and approximately 4% taken by the ten largest. The data derive from a study of blood T cells in healthy people across ages. The CDR3 extends over 13 amino acids. V lost 10 bases, J lost 7 bases, and 17 bases lay in between. Per the germline V gene, CDR1 is ENHRY and CDR2 is SYGVKD. The same specimen was also included in a second study, on T cells of mothers and their children.

The chain recombines TRBV10-3 with TRBJ2-1, with D possibly matching TRBD2 (6 bases). The sample consisted of blood. This sequence originates from a boy younger than 18 in good health. The CDR3 DNA follows: TGTGCCACCGAGGGCGGGGTCGGTAATGAGCAGTTCTTC. Translation: CATEGGVGNEQFF.